This T cell receptor (beta chain) was recorded in a study of cytomegalovirus exposure and HLA in healthy donors. PCR primers comprised 60 Vbeta and 13 Jbeta primers. Libraries were prepared by immunoSEQ multiplex PCR; TCRdb keeps only in-frame clonotypes and omits some of them. This table holds some 40,000 clones. The CDR3 is 15 amino acids. With V trimmed by 3 bases and J by 5 bases, 5 bases remained unmatched. Germline CDR1 and CDR2: MNHNS and SASEGT. The source material was PBMCs. This chain connects TRBV6-1 to TRBJ2-1, with 9 bases that match TRBD2. This clonotype was sampled from a human donor in good health. The CDR3 DNA reads TGTGCCAGCAGTGAGCGGGGGGGCTCAAACAATGAGCAGTTCTTC. Its protein is CASSERGGSNNEQFF.